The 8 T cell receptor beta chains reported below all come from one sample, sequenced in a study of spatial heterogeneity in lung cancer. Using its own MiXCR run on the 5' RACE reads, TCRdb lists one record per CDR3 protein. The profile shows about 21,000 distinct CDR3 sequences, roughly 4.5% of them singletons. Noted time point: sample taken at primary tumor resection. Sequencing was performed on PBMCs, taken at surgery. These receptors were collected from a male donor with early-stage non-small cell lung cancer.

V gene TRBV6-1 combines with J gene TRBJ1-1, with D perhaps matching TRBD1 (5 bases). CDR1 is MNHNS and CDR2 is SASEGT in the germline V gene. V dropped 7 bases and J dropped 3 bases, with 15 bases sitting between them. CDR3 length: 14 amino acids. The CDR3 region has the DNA TGTGCCAGCATCATCGGAGGGGAATACACTGAAGCTTTCTTT. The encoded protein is CASIIGGEYTEAFF.

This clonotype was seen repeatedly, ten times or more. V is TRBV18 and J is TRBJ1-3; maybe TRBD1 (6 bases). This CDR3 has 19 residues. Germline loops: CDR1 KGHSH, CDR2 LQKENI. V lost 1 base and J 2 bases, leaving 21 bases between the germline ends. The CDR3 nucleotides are TGTGCCAGCTCACCACTTTCACAGGGACTTCACCTCCCTGGAAACACCATATATTTT. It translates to CASSPLSQGLHLPGNTIYF.

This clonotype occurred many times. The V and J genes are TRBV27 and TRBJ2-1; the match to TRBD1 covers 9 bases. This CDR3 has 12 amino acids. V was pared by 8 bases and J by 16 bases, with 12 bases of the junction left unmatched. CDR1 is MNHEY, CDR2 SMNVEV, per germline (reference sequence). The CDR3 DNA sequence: TGTGCCAGCCGCGACAGGGGGTCCCGGTTATTCTTC. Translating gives CASRDRGSRLFF.

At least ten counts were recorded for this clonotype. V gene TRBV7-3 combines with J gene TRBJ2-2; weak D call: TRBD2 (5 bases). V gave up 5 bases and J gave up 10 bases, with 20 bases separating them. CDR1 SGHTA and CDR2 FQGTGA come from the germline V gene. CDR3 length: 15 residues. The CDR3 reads CASSIYPDPGMELFF. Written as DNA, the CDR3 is TGTGCCAGCAGCATCTACCCGGACCCGGGGATGGAGCTGTTTTTT.

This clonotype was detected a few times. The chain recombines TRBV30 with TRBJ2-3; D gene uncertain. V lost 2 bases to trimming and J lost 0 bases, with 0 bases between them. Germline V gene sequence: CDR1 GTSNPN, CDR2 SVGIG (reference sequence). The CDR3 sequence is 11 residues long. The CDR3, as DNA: TGTGCCTGGAGTAGCACAGATACGCAGTATTTT. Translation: CAWSSTDTQYF.

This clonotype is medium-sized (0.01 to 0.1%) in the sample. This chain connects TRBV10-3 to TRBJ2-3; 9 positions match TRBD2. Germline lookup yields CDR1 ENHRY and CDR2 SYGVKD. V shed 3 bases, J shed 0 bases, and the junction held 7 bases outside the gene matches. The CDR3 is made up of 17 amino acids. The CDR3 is CAISDSGLALSTDTQYF. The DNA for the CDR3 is TGTGCCATCAGTGACTCCGGACTAGCGCTTAGCACAGATACGCAGTATTTT.

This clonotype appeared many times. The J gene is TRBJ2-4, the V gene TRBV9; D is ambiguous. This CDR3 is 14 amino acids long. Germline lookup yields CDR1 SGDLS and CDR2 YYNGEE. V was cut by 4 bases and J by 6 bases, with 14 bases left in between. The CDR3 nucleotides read TGTGCCAGCAGCCTACACGGCATACCAAACATTCAGTACTTC. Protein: CASSLHGIPNIQYF.

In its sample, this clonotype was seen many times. This CDR3 reads CASSLTPTGLNTEAFF. The CDR3 DNA follows: TGTGCCAGCAGTCTTACCCCGACAGGGTTGAACACTGAAGCTTTCTTT. The rearrangement uses TRBV27 and TRBJ1-1; 7 nucleotides line up with TRBD1. The length of the CDR3 is 16 residues. With 5 bases clipped from V and 0 bases from J, the junction kept 9 bases outside the gene matches. Germline CDR1 reads MNHEY; CDR2 reads SMNVEV (reference sequence).